This T cell receptor beta chain was captured by sequencing in a study of memory CD4+ T cells and cytomegalovirus serostatus. Regarding this clone: Its antigen is as yet unknown.

Germline loops: CDR1 WSHSY, CDR2 SAAADI. Trimming took 0 bases from V and 8 from J, leaving 16 bases between them. CDR3 size: 16 residues. Study-wide results and caveats: The CMV-associated TCR signature appears largely within the CD4+ memory repertoire. 67 of 164 known CMV-associated TCRbeta sequences appeared in CD4+ memory.

Produced via immunoSEQ multiplex PCR; TCRdb's table is partial and in-frame only. The repertoire includes about 48,000 clones, 78% of them detected once, and 0.6% to 0.9% sits in the top ten. Single viable CD3+CD4+CD8-CD45RO+ cells were sorted as the memory CD4+ T cells. This TCR was recovered from an adult in good health and CMV-seronegative. The genes are TRBV10-2 and TRBJ1-4; no clear D. Specimen: memory CD4+ T cells from blood. The CDR3 loop reads CASSESGRLRLEKLFF. The CDR3 DNA reads TGCGCCAGCAGTGAGTCAGGCAGACTAAGGTTGGAAAAACTGTTTTTT.